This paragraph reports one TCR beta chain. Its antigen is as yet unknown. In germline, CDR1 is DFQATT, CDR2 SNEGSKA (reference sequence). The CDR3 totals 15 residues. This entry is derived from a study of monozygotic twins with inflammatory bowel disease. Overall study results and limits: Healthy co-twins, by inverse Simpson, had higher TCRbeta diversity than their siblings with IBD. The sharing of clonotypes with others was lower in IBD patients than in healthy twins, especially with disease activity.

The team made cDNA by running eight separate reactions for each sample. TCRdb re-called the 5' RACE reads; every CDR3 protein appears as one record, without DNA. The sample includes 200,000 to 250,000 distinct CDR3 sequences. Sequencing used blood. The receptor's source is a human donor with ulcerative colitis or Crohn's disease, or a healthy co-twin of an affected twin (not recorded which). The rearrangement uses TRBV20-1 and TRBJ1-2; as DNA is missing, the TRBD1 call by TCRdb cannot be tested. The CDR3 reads CSALYRDRGAYGYTF.